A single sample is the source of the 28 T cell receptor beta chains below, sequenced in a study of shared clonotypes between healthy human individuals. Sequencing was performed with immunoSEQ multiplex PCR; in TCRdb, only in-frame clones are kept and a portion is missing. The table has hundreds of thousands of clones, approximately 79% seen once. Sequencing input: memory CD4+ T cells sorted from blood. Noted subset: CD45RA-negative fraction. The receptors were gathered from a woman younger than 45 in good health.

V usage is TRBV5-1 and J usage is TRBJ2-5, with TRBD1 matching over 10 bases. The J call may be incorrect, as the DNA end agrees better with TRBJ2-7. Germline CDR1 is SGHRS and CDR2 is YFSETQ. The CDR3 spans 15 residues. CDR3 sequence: CASSMRQGAAYEQYF. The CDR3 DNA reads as TGCGCCAGCAGTATGAGACAGGGGGCCGCCTACGAGCAGTACTTC.

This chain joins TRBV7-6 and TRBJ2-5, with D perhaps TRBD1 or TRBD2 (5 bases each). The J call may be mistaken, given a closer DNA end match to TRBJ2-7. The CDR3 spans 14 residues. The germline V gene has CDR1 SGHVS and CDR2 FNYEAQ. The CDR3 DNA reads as TGTGCCAGCAGCTTAGCGGGGACGCCCTACGAGCAGTACTTC. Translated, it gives CASSLAGTPYEQYF.

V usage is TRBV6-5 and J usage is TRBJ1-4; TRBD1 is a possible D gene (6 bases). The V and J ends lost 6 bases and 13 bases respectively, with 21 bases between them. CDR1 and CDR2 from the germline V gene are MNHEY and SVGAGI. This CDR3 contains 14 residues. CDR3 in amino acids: CASRAQGWRQGLFF. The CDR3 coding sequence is TGTGCCAGCAGAGCACAGGGATGGAGGCAAGGACTGTTTTTT.

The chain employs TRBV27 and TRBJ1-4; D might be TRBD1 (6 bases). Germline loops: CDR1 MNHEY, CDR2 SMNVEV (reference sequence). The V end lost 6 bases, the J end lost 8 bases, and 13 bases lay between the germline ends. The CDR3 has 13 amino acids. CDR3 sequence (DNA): TGTGCCAGCAGGGCGGGGGCAAGCGAAAAACTGTTTTTT. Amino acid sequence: CASRAGASEKLFF.

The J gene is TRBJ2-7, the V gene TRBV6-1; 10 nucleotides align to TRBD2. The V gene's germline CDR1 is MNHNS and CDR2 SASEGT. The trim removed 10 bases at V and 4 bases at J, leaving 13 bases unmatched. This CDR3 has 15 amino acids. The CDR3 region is CAIRGWQAGGYEQYF. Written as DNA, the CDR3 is TGTGCCATCCGAGGGTGGCAAGCGGGAGGGTACGAGCAGTACTTC.

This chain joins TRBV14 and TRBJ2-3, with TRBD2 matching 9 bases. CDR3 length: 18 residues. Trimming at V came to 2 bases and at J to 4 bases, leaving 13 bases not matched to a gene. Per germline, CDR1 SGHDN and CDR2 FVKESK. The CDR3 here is CASSQLVSSGIFPDTQYF. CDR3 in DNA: TGTGCCAGCAGCCAACTCGTTTCTAGCGGGATCTTTCCAGATACGCAGTATTTT.

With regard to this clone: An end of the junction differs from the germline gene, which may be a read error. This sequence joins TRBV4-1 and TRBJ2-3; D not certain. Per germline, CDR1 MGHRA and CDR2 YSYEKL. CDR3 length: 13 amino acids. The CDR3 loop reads CASSPPQSDTQYF. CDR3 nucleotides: TGTGCCAGCAGCCCACCACAGTCCGATACGCAGTATTTT.

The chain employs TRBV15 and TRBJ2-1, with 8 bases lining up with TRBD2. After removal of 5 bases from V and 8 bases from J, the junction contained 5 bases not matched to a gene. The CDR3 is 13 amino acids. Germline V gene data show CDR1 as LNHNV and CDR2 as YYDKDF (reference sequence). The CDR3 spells CATSSGGVHEQFF. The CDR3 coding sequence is TGTGCCACCAGCTCGGGGGGGGTACATGAGCAGTTCTTC.

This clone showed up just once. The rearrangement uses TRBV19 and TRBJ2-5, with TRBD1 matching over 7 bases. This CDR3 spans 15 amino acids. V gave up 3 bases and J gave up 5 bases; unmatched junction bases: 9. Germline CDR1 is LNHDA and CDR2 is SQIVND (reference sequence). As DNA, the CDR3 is TGTGCCAGTAGTATGAGACAGGGCGGTTACGAGACCCAGTACTTC. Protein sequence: CASSMRQGGYETQYF.

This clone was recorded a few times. CDR3 sequence (DNA): TGTGCCAGTAGTATTCCCAAAAAAGGAGAGACCCAGTACTTC. Its translation: CASSIPKKGETQYF. The gene calls are TRBV19 and TRBJ2-5; D not resolved. The ends were cut back, 3 bases at V and 4 bases at J, with 12 bases in the middle. There are 14 residues in the CDR3. Germline values: CDR1 LNHDA, CDR2 SQIVND (reference sequence).

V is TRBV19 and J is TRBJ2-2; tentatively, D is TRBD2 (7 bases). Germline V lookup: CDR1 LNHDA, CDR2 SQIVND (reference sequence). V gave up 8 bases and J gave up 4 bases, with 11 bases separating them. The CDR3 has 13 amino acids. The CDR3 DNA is TGTGCCAGTCAGGGGAGGGTCACCGGGGAGCTGTTTTTT. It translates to CASQGRVTGELFF.

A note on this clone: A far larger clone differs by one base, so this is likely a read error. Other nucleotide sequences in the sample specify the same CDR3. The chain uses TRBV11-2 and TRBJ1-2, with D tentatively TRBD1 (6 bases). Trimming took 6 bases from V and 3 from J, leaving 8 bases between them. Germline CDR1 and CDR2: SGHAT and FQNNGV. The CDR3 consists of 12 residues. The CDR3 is CASSAGDYGYTF. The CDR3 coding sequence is TGTGCCAGCAGTGCAGGGGACTATGGCTACACCTTC.

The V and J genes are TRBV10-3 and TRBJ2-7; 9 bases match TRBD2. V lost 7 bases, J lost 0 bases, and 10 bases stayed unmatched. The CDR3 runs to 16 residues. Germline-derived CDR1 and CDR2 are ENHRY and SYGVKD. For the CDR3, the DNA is TGTGCCATCAAGGGGGTAGCGGGAGCGAGCTCCTACGAGCAGTACTTC. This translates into CAIKGVAGASSYEQYF.

CDR3 amino acids: CAASGTLNQPQHF. CDR3 in DNA: TGTGCCGCCTCGGGGACACTTAATCAGCCCCAGCATTTT. The chain couples TRBV6-6 to TRBJ1-5, with a possible D match to TRBD1 (6 bases). V was trimmed by 11 bases and J by 4 bases, leaving 15 bases between them. The CDR3 consists of 13 residues. Germline V gene sequence: CDR1 MNHNY, CDR2 SVGAGI (reference sequence).

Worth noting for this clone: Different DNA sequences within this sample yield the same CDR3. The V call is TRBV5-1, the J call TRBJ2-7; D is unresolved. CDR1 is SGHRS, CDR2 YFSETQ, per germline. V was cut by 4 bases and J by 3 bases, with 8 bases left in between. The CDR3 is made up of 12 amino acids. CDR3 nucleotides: TGCGCCAGCAGCCTGACAAGCTACGAGCAGTACTTC. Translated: CASSLTSYEQYF.

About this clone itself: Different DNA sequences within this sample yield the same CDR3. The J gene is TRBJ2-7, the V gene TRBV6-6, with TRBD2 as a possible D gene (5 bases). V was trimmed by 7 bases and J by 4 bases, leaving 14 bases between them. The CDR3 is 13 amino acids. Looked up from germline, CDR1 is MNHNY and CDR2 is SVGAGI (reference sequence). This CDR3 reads CASTIRGGYEQYF. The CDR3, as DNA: TGTGCCAGCACCATAAGAGGAGGTTACGAGCAGTACTTC.

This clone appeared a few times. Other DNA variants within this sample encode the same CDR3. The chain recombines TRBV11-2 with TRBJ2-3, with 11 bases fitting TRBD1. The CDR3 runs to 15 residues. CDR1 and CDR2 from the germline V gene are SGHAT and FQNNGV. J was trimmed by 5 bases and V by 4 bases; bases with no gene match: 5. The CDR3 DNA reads TGTGCCAGCAGCTCCGGACAGGGGGCAGGAGATACGCAGTATTTT. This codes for CASSSGQGAGDTQYF.

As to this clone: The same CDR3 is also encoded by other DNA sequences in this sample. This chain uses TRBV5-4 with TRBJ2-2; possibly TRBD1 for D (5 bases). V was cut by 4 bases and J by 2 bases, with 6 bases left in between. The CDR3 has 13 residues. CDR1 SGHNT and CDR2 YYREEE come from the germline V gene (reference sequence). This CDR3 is CASSGQNTGELFF. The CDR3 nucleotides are TGTGCCAGCAGCGGACAAAACACCGGGGAGCTGTTTTTT.

The CDR3 here is CASSQQGGDTGELFF. In nucleotides, the CDR3 is TGCGCCAGCAGCCAACAGGGCGGCGACACCGGGGAGCTGTTTTTT. The rearrangement links TRBV5-1 to TRBJ2-2, with D tentatively TRBD1 (6 bases). The germline V gene encodes CDR1 SGHRS and CDR2 YFSETQ. This CDR3 region has 15 residues. V shed 4 bases and J shed 3 bases, with 13 bases lying between them.

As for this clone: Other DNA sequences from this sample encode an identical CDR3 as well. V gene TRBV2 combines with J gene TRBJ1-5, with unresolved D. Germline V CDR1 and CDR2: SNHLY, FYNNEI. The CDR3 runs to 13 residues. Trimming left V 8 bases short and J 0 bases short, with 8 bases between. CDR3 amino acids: CASSPDSNQPQHF. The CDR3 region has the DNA TGTGCCAGCTCGCCGGATAGCAATCAGCCCCAGCATTTT.

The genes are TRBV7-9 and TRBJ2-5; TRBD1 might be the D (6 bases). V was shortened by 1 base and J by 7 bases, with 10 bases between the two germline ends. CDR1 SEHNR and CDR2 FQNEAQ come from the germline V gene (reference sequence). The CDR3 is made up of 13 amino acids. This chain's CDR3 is CASSLEAGVTQYF. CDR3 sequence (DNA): TGTGCCAGCAGCTTAGAGGCAGGGGTGACCCAGTACTTC.

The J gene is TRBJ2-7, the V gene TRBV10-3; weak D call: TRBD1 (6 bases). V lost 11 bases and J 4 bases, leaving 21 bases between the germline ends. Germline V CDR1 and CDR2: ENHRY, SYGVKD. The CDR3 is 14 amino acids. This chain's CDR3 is CAVQGGPLSYEQYF. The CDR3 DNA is TGTGCCGTCCAAGGGGGTCCCTTATCTTACGAGCAGTACTTC.

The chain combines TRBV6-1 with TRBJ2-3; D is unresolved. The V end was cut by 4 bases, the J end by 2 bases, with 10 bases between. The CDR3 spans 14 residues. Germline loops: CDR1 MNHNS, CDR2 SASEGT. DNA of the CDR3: TGTGCCAGCAGTGTTACTGGGAACACAGATACGCAGTATTTT. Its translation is CASSVTGNTDTQYF.

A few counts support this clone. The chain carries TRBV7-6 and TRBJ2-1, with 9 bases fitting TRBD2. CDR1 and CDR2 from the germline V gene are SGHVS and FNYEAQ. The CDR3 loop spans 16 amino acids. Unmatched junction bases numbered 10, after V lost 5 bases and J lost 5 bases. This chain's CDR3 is CASSQVAAGGNNEQFF. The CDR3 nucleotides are TGTGCCAGCAGCCAAGTAGCGGCGGGAGGGAACAATGAGCAGTTCTTC. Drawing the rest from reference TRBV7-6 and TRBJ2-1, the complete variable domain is GAGVSQSPRYKVTKRGQDVALRCDPISGHVSLYWYRQALGQGPEFLTYFNYEAQQDKSGLPNDRFSAERPEGSISTLTIQRTEQRDSAMYRCASSQVAAGGNNEQFFGPGTRLTVL.

CDR3 sequence: CASTFGGVTYEQYF. CDR3 nucleotides: TGTGCCAGCACCTTCGGGGGGGTGACCTACGAGCAGTACTTC. The chain is built from TRBV28 and TRBJ2-7; the match to TRBD2 covers 8 bases. Germline values: CDR1 MDHEN, CDR2 SYDVKM. The CDR3 is 14 amino acids. V lost 7 bases, J lost 2 bases, and 7 bases stayed unmatched.

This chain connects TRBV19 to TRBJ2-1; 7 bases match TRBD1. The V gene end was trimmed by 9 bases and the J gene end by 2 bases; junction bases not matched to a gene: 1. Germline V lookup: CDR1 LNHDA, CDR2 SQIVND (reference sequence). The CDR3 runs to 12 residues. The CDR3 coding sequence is TGTGCCAGGCAGGGGGCCTACAATGAGCAGTTCTTC. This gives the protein CARQGAYNEQFF.

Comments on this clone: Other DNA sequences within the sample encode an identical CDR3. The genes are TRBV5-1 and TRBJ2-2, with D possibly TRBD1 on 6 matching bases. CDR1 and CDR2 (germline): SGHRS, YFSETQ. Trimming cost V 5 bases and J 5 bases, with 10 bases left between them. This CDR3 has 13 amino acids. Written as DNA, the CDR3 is TGCGCCAGCAGTTACGGACAGACCGGGGAGCTGTTTTTT. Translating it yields CASSYGQTGELFF.

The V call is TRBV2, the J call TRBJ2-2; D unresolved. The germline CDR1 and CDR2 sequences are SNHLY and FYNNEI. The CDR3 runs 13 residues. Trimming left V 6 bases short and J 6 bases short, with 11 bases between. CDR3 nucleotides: TGTGCCAGCAGCCCCCTAGGGTCCGGGGAGCTGTTTTTT. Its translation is CASSPLGSGELFF. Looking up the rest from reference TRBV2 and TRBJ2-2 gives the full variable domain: EPEVTQTPSHQVTQMGQEVILRCVPISNHLYFYWYRQILGQKVEFLVSFYNNEISEKSEIFDDQFSVERPDGSNFTLKIRSTKLEDSAMYFCASSPLGSGELFFGEGSRLTVL.